This T cell receptor (beta chain) comes out of a study of cytomegalovirus exposure and HLA in healthy donors. This clone showed up just a few times. Use of 60 Vbeta and 13 Jbeta primers characterized the PCR. Generated by immunoSEQ multiplex PCR, the TCRdb table keeps only in-frame clones and is missing some. The table lists 170,000 or so clones, 75% to 85% of them singletons. Sequenced material: PBMCs. This receptor was identified in a woman aged 60-70 years in good health and CMV-seropositive.

The CDR3: CASSPMRDTQYF. CDR3 DNA: TGTGCCAGCAGCCCCATGCGAGATACGCAGTATTTT. V usage is TRBV7-2 and J usage is TRBJ2-3; D remains ambiguous. The V gene's germline CDR1 is SGHTA and CDR2 FQGNSA. This CDR3 contains 12 residues. Trimming pared 5 bases from V and 5 bases from J, leaving 8 bases between.